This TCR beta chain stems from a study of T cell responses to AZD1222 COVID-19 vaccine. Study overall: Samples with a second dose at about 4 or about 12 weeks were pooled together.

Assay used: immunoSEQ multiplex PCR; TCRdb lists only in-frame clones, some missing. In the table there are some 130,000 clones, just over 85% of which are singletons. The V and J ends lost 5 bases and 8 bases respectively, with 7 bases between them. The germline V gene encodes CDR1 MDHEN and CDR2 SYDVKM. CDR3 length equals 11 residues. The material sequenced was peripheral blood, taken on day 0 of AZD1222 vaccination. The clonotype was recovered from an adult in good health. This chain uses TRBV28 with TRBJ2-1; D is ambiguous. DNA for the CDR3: TGTGCCAGCAGTCGAAAGGATGAGCAGTTCTTC. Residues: CASSRKDEQFF.